The clone carrying this T cell receptor beta chain was counted only a few times. Its antigen is not identified. V trimming: 4 bases; J trimming: 5 bases; junction bases outside the gene matches: 10. This CDR3 spans 15 amino acids. The germline CDR1 and CDR2 sequences are SGHRS and YFSETQ. The data were taken from a study of CD8 T cells in ankylosing spondylitis. Overall study results and limits: The study identified a TCR beta motif of roughly eight highly homologous variants that appeared characteristic of ankylosing spondylitis blood. Prior literature has documented some motif variants in synovial fluid and blood from reactive arthritis.

MiXCR, applied by TCRdb to the 5' RACE reads, yields one record per CDR3 protein. This table has around 150,000 distinct CDR3 sequences, around 10% appearing once. The chain joins TRBV5-1 to TRBJ1-1; 8 positions agree with TRBD1. Sample: blood, either unsorted or a sorted T cell fraction (not recorded which). The sequence was obtained from a male donor with ankylosing spondylitis or in good health (not recorded which). The CDR3 spells CASSGPQGGETEAFF. CDR3 bases: TGCGCCAGCAGCGGACCACAGGGGGGAGAGACTGAAGCTTTCTTT.